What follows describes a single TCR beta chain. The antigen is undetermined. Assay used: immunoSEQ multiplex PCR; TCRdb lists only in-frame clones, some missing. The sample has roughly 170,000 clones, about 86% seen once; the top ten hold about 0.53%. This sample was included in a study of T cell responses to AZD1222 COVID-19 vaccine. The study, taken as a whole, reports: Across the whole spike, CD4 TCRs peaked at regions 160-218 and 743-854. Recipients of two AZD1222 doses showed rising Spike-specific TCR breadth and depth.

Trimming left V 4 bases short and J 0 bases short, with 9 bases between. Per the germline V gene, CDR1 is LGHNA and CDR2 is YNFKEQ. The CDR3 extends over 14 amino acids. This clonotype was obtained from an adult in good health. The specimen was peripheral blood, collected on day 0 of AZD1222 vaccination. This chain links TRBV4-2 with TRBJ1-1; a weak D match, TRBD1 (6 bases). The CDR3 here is CASSLDSLNTEAFF. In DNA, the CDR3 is TGTGCCAGCAGCCTGGACAGCTTGAACACTGAAGCTTTCTTT.